This TCR beta chain came from a study of post-analysis software for immune sequencing data (dated by TCRdb to about 2015). Broadly, across the study: Recorded disease courses included relapsing-remitting, secondary progressive and progressive-relapsing multiple sclerosis, with some patients lacking subtype annotation. A subset of samples was prepared in parallel using single-end sample barcoding, then pooled and co-amplified after Illumina adapter ligation. The patient repertoires were compared against fewer than twelve previously published healthy control repertoires obtained from donors aged 6 to 25 years. Here is what the overall study found, with its caveats: Direct clustering with F measure revealed strong co-clustering of samples prepared in the same batch, which led to a batch-effect correction. The multiple sclerosis patient group was slightly younger than the control group. Significantly higher frequencies in patients than in controls were found for roughly 5 TRBV segments, including TRBV5-6, TRBV5-1 and TRBV20-1. Significantly lower normalized Chao1 diversity was found in multiple sclerosis patients than in controls, suggesting substantial peripheral T-cell clonal expansion.

The CDR3 has 11 amino acids, counting the end cysteine and phenylalanine. CDR3 DNA is the only sequence kept; it has 33 bases, read in frame from the first base. CDR1 and CDR2, looked up from the germline V gene, are LGHNT and FRNRAP. A word on this clonotype: There is no known antigen for this receptor. One junction end disagrees with the germline gene, perhaps due to a read error.

To demonstrate the VDJtools post-analysis software, the study profiled TCR beta repertoires from the peripheral blood of about 13 young patients with multiple sclerosis. The multiple sclerosis patients were children and adolescents ranging in age from 6 to 15 years. Library preparation used PCR. The listed sequencing device is Illumina HiSeq 2500. Unique molecular identifiers were incorporated into TCR beta cDNA libraries to reduce PCR and sequencing biases. Per 1 to 10 million input T cells, 500,000 or so cDNA molecules were obtained, such that each molecule approximated one T cell. Patient libraries were prepared and sequenced with the same protocol used for the earlier healthy control dataset. Within a given batch, samples were prepared together, multiplexed and sequenced on the same HiSeq lane. In the source study's methods: Raw barcoded reads were processed with MIGEC, and single-read molecular identifier groups were discarded before consensus assembly and CDR3 extraction. VDJtools was used for post-analysis of the clonotype tables, with diversity normalized by down-sampling every dataset to the smallest sample size. In repertoire overlap clustering, CDR3 amino acid sequences, but not nucleotide sequences, were matched to correct batch-related cross-sample contamination. TCRdb handled the public reads itself, with Q25 trimming in fastp and clone calling in MiXCR, and kept productive beta chains. Each record represents a unique CDR3 protein, reported with the most common genes and DNA among its rows. Here the V and J calls rest on TCRdb's processing, not on the authors' analysis. The sample has some 450,000 distinct CDR3 sequences on record, 40% to 55% of them singletons. About 12% of the sample rests with the top ten.

Recombination connected TRBV12-5 to TRBJ2-7, and the D gene may be TRBD1, 5 bases matching. Material: blood. The sequence was collected from a girl between 5 and 17 years old with multiple sclerosis. CDR3 loop: CATQGPYEQYF. The nucleotide sequence is TGCGCCACGCAGGGCCCCTACGAGCAGTACTTC.